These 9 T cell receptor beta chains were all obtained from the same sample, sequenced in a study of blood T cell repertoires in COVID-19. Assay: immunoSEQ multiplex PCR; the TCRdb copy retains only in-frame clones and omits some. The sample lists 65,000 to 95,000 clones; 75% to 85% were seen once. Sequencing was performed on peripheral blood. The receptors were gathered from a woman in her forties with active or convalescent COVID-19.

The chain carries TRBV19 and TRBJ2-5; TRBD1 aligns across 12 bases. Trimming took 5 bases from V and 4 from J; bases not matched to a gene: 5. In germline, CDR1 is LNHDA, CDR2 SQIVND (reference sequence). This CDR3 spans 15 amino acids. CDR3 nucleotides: TGTGCCAGTAGTCGGGGGACAGGGGGCTTAGAGACCCAGTACTTC. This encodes CASSRGTGGLETQYF.

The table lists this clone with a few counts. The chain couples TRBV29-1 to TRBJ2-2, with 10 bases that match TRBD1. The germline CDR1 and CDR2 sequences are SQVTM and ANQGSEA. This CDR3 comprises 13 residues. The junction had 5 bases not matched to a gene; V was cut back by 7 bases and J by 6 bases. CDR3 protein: CSATGGWAGELFF. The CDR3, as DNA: TGCAGCGCGACAGGGGGCTGGGCCGGGGAGCTGTTTTTT.

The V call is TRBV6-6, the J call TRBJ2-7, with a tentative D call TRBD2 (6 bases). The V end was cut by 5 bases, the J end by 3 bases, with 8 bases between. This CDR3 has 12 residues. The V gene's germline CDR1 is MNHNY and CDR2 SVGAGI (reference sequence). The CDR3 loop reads CASSPGGYEQYF. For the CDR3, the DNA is TGTGCCAGCAGTCCCGGGGGCTACGAGCAGTACTTC.

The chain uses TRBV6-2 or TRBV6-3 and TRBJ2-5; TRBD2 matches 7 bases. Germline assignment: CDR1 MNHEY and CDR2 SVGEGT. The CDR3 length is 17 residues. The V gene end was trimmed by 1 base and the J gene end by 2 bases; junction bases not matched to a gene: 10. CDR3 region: CASSYLSWAGVQETQYF. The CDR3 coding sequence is TGTGCCAGCAGTTACTTATCGTGGGCGGGGGTACAAGAGACCCAGTACTTC.

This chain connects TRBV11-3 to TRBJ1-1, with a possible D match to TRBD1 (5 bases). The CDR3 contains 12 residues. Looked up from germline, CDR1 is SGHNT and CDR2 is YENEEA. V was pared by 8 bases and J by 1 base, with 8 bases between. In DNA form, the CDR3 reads TGTGCCAGCGGAACAGGGAACACTGAAGCTTTCTTT. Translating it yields CASGTGNTEAFF.

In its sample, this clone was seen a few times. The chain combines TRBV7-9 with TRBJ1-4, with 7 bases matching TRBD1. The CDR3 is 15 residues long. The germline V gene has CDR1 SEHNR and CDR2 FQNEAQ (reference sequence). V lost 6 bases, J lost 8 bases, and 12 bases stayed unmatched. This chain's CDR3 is CASSADRAIDEKLFF. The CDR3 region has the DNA TGTGCCAGCAGTGCCGACAGGGCTATTGACGAAAAACTGTTTTTT.

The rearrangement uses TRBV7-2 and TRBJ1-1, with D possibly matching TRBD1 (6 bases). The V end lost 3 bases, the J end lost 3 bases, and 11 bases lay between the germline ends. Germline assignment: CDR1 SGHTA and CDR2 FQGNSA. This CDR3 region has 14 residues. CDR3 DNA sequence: TGTGCCAGCAGCTTTCACTACAGGGACACTGAAGCTTTCTTT. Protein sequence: CASSFHYRDTEAFF.

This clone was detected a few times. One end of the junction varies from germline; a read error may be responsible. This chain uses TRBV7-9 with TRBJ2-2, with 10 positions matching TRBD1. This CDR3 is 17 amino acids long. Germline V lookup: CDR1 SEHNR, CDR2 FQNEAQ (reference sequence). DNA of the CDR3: TGTGCCAGCAGTTTAGCGACCGGGACAGGGGAAACCGGGGAGCTGTTTTTT. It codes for CASSLATGTGETGELFF.

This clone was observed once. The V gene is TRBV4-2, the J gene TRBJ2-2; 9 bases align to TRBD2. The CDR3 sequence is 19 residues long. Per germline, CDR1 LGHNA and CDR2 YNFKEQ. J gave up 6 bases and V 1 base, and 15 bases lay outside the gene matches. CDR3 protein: CASSQALLLQREASGELFF. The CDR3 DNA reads TGTGCCAGCAGCCAAGCCCTACTACTACAGCGGGAGGCCTCCGGGGAGCTGTTTTTT.